A selection of T cell receptor beta chains follows, all from one sample in a study of CD8+CD57+ T cells in acquired aplastic anemia. TCRdb called the reads again in MiXCR, with one record for every CDR3 protein. The profile shows hundreds of thousands of distinct CDR3 sequences, around 32% of them singletons. Sequenced input: sorted CD4+, CD8+, or CD8+CD57+ T cells (not recorded which) from PBMCs. The receptors were gathered from a human donor with aplastic anemia. The CDR3 runs from the conserved cysteine through the conserved F or W. The D gene is left open where the match is weak. Where a row states a size, it is once, few, many or the class of an expanded clone; other rows omit it.

TRBJ1-1 | TRBD1 | few | TRBV19 | TGTGCCTGGGACAGGGACGGCACTGAAGCTTTCTTT | CAWDRDGTEAFF
TRBJ1-1 | TRBD1 | many | TRBV2 | TGTGCCAGCCGTCTTTCCAGGGGGCAAACTGAAGCTTTCTTT | CASRLSRGQTEAFF
TRBJ1-2 | NA | few | TRBV11-2 | TGTGCCAGCAGCTTAGTCTCTAGGCCGGGGGGCAACTATGGCTACACCTTC | CASSLVSRPGGNYGYTF
TRBJ2-7 | NA | few | TRBV3-1 | TGTGCCAGCAGCCACAGGGGAGACCCGTACCAGTACTTC | CASSHRGDPYQYF
TRBJ2-1 | NA | few | TRBV19 | TGTGCCAGTAGGACCCCATCCTCCTACAATGAGCAGTTCTTC | CASRTPSSYNEQFF
TRBJ1-6 | NA | many | TRBV2 | TGTGCCAGCAGTTTGGACAGTAATTCACCCCTCCACTTT | CASSLDSNSPLHF
TRBJ1-2 | NA | many | TRBV7-2 | TGTGCCAGCAGCTTAAAACGGGACCTGGATGGCTACACCTTC | CASSLKRDLDGYTF
TRBJ1-2 | TRBD1 | many | TRBV25-1 | TGTGCCAGCAGTGATCGTGGGACAGTAGGGCACACCTTC | CASSDRGTVGHTF
TRBJ2-1 | TRBD2 | NA | TRBV5-1 | TGCGCCAGCAGCTCGACTAGCGGAGGGGGTTACAATGAGCAGTTCTTC | CASSSTSGGGYNEQFF
TRBJ2-1 | NA | NA | TRBV24-1 | TGTGCCAGCAGTTTGGGTCCACCGAGCTCCTACAATGAGCAGTTCTTC | CASSLGPPSSYNEQFF
TRBJ2-1 | TRBD2 | many | TRBV2 | TGTGCCAGCAGTGGGGCGGGAGCCAATGAGCAGTTCTTC | CASSGAGANEQFF
TRBJ2-7 | TRBD2 | few | TRBV25-1 | TGTGCCAGCAAGGAGACTAGCGGCCCCTACGAGCAGTACTTC | CASKETSGPYEQYF
TRBJ1-5 | NA | few | TRBV6-1 | TGTGCCAGCAGACCTTCCGGGGGCGGAAATCAGCCCCAGCATTTT | CASRPSGGGNQPQHF
TRBJ2-1 | NA | NA | TRBV20-1 | TGCAGTGCCCCAGAGGGGGGGGGGGCCTACAATGAGCAGTTCTTC | CSAPEGGGAYNEQFF
TRBJ2-3 | TRBD2 | NA | TRBV10-2 | TGCGCCAGCAGTCCCGCGGGGGTCGGAACAGATACGCAGTATTTT | CASSPAGVGTDTQYF
TRBJ1-4 | NA | few | TRBV2 | TGTGCCAGCAGCCGGGGACGCCAACTTAATGAAAAACTGTTTTTT | CASSRGRQLNEKLFF
TRBJ2-5 | NA | NA | TRBV7-6 | TGTGCCAGCATGGGGGCTGGAGGACAAGAGACCCAGTACTTC | CASMGAGGQETQYF
TRBJ2-3 | TRBD1 | many | TRBV19 | TGTGCCAGTAGGCTGACAGGGGGCGCAGATACGCAGTATTTT | CASRLTGGADTQYF
TRBJ2-7 | TRBD1 | NA | TRBV5-5 | TGTGCCAGCAGCTTGGGACAGGGCTCTCACGAGCAGTACTTC | CASSLGQGSHEQYF
TRBJ1-2 | NA | NA | TRBV12-3/TRBV12-4 | TGTGCCAGCCGAATGTCGCAGCTCCCCATGGATGGCTACACCTTC | CASRMSQLPMDGYTF
TRBJ1-3 | NA | NA | TRBV11-1 | TGTGCCAGCAGCTTGGAGGGAGCCCTCTCTGGAAACACCATATATTTT | CASSLEGALSGNTIYF
TRBJ2-7 | NA | NA | TRBV7-3 | TGTGCCAGCAGCTTAGACAAAATCTCCTACGAGCAGTACTTC | CASSLDKISYEQYF
TRBJ1-2 | TRBD1 | NA | TRBV10-3 | TGTGCCATCAGTGAATCGACAGGGGGCGCAGGGGGCTACACCTTC | CAISESTGGAGGYTF
TRBJ2-5 | NA | few | TRBV10-2 | TGTGCCAGCAGTTACGTCTTGTCGGGGGAGACCCAGTACTTC | CASSYVLSGETQYF
TRBJ1-2 | NA | NA | TRBV15 | TGTGCCACCAGCAGAGAAGGGAGCGGGGGTTATGGCTACACCTTC | CATSREGSGGYGYTF
TRBJ2-7 | NA | many | TRBV7-8 | TGTGCCAGCAGCTTAGCGGTTAGCTCCTACGAGCAGTACTTC | CASSLAVSSYEQYF
TRBJ2-7 | TRBD2 | NA | TRBV14 | TGTGCCAGCAGCCAACGCTCTCCGGGACTAGCGGTCTACGAGCAGTACTTC | CASSQRSPGLAVYEQYF
TRBJ2-1 | NA | NA | TRBV11-1 | TGTGCCAGCAGCTTTTGGTCTAGCGATGGGAAGGTGCAGTTCTTC | CASSFWSSDGKVQFF
TRBJ2-3 | TRBD2 | few | TRBV10-3 | TGTGCCAGCAGCCCCCTTCGGGGGAGGGCCTTAGATACGCAGTATTTT | CASSPLRGRALDTQYF
TRBJ2-3 | TRBD1 | NA | TRBV2 | TGTGCCAGCACCGGACAGGGGGCGTCAGATACGCAGTATTTT | CASTGQGASDTQYF
TRBJ2-1 | NA | NA | TRBV10-1 | TGCGCCAGCAGTGAAAATTTAGAAAATGAGCAGTTCTTC | CASSENLENEQFF
TRBJ2-1 | TRBD2 | NA | TRBV5-1 | TGCGCCAGCAGCAAACTAGCGGGGGGCGGCAATGAGCAGTTCTTC | CASSKLAGGGNEQFF
TRBJ2-5 | NA | NA | TRBV29-1 | TGCAGCGTGTATCGGACGCGAGAGACCCAGTACTTC | CSVYRTRETQYF
TRBJ1-5 | TRBD1 | few | TRBV12-3/TRBV12-4 | TGTGCCAGCAGTGAGGCGGGACAGGGGAATCAGCCCCAGCATTTT | CASSEAGQGNQPQHF
TRBJ2-5 | TRBD2 | NA | TRBV7-9 | TGTGCCAGCAGCCTAGGACTAGCGGGAGTTTCGGAGACCCAGTACTTC | CASSLGLAGVSETQYF
TRBJ2-7 | TRBD2 | NA | TRBV10-1 | TGCGCCAGCAGTGCTAGTCTAGCGGGTGCCTACGAGCAGTACTTC | CASSASLAGAYEQYF
TRBJ1-1 | TRBD1 | NA | TRBV29-1 | TGCAGTGCTGACCCAGGGGGCTTCACTGGAGCTTTCTTT | CSADPGGFTGAFF
TRBJ1-3 | NA | NA | TRBV6-5 | TGTGCCAGCAGTTCGTTCGGAACGACCTCTGGAAACACCATATATTTT | CASSSFGTTSGNTIYF
TRBJ2-2 | TRBD2 | few | TRBV7-3 | TGTGCCAGCACCTCTAGCGGGGGGGCCATCGGGGAGCTGTTTTTT | CASTSSGGAIGELFF
TRBJ1-3 | NA | few | TRBV6-1 | TGTGCCAGCAGACCCGCCGGCCAAGCAGGGGACTCTGGAAACACCATATATTTT | CASRPAGQAGDSGNTIYF
TRBJ1-5 | NA | NA | TRBV19 | TGTGCCAGTAGTAGGTTAGGCAGGGGTTCGGCTCAGCCCCAGCATTTT | CASSRLGRGSAQPQHF
TRBJ1-6 | TRBD1 | many | TRBV5-1 | TGCGCCAGCAGCGCGAGGCTGGGACAGGGCCAAAATTCACCCCTCCACTTT | CASSARLGQGQNSPLHF
TRBJ2-3 | NA | few | TRBV7-3 | TGTGCCAGCAGCTTCCGAGTTTTAGATACGCAGTATTTT | CASSFRVLDTQYF
TRBJ1-2 | TRBD1 | NA | TRBV5-1 | TGCGCCAGCAGCCTGGACAGGGCAACAAACTATGGCTACACCTTC | CASSLDRATNYGYTF
TRBJ2-7 | TRBD1 | NA | TRBV19 | TGTGCCAGTAGTACCCCACCCACAGGGGGCAACGAGCAGTACTTC | CASSTPPTGGNEQYF
TRBJ1-5 | TRBD1 | NA | TRBV10-3 | TGTGCCATCAGGGGAGAACAGGGGTACAATCAGCCCCAGCATTTT | CAIRGEQGYNQPQHF
TRBJ2-3 | NA | NA | TRBV7-3 | TGTGCCAGCAGCTCGGGGAACCCCACAGATACGCAGTATTTT | CASSSGNPTDTQYF
TRBJ2-7 | NA | many | TRBV11-2 | TGTGCCAGCAGCTTAGGTAGCGGATACATGTACTTC | CASSLGSGYMYF
TRBJ2-5 | NA | NA | TRBV19 | TGTGCCAGTAGTATCGTTACCCGGCGGACCCAGTACTTC | CASSIVTRRTQYF
TRBJ1-2 | NA | many | TRBV7-3 | TGTGCCAGCAGCTTAAGGGCGGGAGCTAACTATGGCTACACCTTC | CASSLRAGANYGYTF
TRBJ2-1 | NA | NA | TRBV12-3/TRBV12-4 | TGTGCCAGCACCCTTCGGGACACAGATGAGCAGTTCTTC | CASTLRDTDEQFF
TRBJ2-7 | NA | few | TRBV6-1 | TGTGCCAGCAGTGAAGCGGGGGCCGGGTACGAGCAGTACTTC | CASSEAGAGYEQYF
TRBJ1-2 | NA | once | TRBV6-5 | TGTGCCAGCAGTTTTTCCCAACAGATTACCTATGGCTACACCTTC | CASSFSQQITYGYTF
TRBJ2-7 | NA | many | TRBV20-1 | TGCAGTGCTAGTCTAGCCTCTAGCTCCTACGAGCAGTACTTC | CSASLASSSYEQYF
TRBJ2-1 | NA | many | TRBV19 | TGTGCCAGTAGGACCGACGGGGCCTACAATGAGCAGTTCTTC | CASRTDGAYNEQFF
TRBJ1-6 | TRBD1 | many | TRBV6-5 | TGTGCCAGCAGTTCCGACAGGGGTGGTTCACCCCTCCACTTT | CASSSDRGGSPLHF
TRBJ2-7 | NA | many | TRBV7-7 | TGTGCTAGCAGCTTAGACCTAGGACCCTCCTACGAGCAGTACTTC | CASSLDLGPSYEQYF
TRBJ1-1 | NA | many | TRBV7-3 | TGTGCCAGCAGCCTAACGACCACTGAAGCTTTCTTT | CASSLTTTEAFF
TRBJ2-3 | TRBD2 | few | TRBV9 | TGTGCCAGCAGCATTGGGACTAGCGGGGGTGTTACGCAGTATTTT | CASSIGTSGGVTQYF
TRBJ1-1 | NA | many | TRBV20-1 | TGCAGTGCTAGACAGGGCACTGAAGCTTTCTTT | CSARQGTEAFF